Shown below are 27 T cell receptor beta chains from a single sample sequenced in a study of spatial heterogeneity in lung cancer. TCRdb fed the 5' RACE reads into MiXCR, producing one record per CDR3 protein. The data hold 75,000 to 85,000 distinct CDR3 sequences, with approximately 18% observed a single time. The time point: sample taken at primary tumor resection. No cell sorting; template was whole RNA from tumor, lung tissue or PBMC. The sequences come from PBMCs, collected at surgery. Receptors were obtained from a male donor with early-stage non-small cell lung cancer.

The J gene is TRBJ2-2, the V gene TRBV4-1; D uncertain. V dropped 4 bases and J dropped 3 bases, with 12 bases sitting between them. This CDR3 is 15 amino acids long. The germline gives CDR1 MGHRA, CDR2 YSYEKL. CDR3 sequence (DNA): TGCGCCAGCAGCCTTTGGGCATCGGACACCGGGGAGCTGTTTTTT. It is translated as CASSLWASDTGELFF.

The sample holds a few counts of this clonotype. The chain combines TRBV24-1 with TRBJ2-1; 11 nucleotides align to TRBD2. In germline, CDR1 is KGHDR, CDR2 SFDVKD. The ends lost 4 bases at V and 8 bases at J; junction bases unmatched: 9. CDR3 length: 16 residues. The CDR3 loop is CATSDPGLAGGDEQFF. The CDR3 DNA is TGTGCCACCAGTGACCCCGGACTAGCGGGTGGTGATGAGCAGTTCTTC.

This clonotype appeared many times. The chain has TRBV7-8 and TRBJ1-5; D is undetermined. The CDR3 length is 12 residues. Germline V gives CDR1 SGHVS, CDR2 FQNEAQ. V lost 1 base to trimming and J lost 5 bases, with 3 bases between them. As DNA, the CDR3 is TGTGCCAGCAGCTTAGTCGATCAGCCCCAGCATTTT. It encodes CASSLVDQPQHF.

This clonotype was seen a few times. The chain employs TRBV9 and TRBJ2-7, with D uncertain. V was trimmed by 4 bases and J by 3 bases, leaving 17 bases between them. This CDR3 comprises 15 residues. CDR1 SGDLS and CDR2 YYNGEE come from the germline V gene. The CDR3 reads CASSPRAAWVYEQYF. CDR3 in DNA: TGTGCCAGCAGCCCCCGGGCCGCATGGGTCTACGAGCAGTACTTC.

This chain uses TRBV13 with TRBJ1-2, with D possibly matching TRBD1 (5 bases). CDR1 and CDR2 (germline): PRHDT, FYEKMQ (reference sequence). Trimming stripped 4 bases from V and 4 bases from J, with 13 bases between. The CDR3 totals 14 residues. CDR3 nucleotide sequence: TGTGCCAGCAGCTACGCACGGACAACCTATGGCTACACCTTC. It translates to CASSYARTTYGYTF.

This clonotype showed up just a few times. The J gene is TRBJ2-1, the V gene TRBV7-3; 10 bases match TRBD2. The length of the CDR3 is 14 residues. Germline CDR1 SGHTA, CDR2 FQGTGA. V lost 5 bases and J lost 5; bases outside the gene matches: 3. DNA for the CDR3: TGTGCCAGCAGCGATCTAGCGGGGGACAATGAGCAGTTCTTC. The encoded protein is CASSDLAGDNEQFF.

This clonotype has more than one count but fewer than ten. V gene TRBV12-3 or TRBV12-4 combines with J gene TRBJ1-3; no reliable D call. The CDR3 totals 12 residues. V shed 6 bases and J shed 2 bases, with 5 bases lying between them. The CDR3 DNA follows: TGTGCCAGCAGGCCGGCTGGAAACACCATATATTTT. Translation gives CASRPAGNTIYF.

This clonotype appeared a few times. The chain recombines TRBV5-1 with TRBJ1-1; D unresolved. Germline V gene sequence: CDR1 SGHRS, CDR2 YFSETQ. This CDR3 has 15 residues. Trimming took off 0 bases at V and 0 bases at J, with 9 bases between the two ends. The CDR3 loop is CASSLEGTLNTEAFF. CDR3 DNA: TGCGCCAGCAGCTTGGAGGGAACTTTGAACACTGAAGCTTTCTTT. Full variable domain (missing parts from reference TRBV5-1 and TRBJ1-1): KAGVTQTPRYLIKTRGQQVTLSCSPISGHRSVSWYQQTPGQGLQFLFEYFSETQRNKGNFPGRFSGRQFSNSRSEMNVSTLELGDSALYLCASSLEGTLNTEAFFGQGTRLTVV.

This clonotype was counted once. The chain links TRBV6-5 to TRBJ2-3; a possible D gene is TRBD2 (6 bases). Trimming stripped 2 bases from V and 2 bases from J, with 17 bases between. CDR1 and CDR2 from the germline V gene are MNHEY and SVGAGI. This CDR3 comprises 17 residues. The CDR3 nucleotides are TGTGCCAGCAGTTACAGGTCGGGTGCGGGGCTCACAGATACGCAGTATTTT. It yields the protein CASSYRSGAGLTDTQYF.

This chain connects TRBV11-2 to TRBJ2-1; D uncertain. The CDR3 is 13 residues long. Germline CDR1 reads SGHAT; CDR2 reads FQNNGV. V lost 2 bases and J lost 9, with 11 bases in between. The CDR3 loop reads CASSLSGPGEQFF. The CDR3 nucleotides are TGTGCCAGCAGCTTATCTGGGCCGGGTGAGCAGTTCTTC.

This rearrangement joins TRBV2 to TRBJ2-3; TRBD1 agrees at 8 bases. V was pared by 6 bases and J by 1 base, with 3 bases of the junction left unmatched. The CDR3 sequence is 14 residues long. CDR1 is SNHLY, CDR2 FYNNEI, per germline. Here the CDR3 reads CASSEQGGTDTQYF. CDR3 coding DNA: TGTGCCAGCAGCGAACAGGGGGGCACAGATACGCAGTATTTT.

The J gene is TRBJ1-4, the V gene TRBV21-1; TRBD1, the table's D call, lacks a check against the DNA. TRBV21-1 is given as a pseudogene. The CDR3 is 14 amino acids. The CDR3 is CASSKGDVDEKLFF. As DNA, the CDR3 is TGTGCCAGCAGCAAAGGGGACGTTGATGAAAAACTGTTTTTT.

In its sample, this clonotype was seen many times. Written as DNA, the CDR3 is TGTGCCAGCAACCCGGGACAGGACTATGGCTACACCTTC. Translation gives CASNPGQDYGYTF. The chain employs TRBV12-3 or TRBV12-4 and TRBJ1-2; 8 bases map to TRBD1. This CDR3 has 13 residues. J lost 3 bases, V lost 7 bases, and 4 bases had no gene match.

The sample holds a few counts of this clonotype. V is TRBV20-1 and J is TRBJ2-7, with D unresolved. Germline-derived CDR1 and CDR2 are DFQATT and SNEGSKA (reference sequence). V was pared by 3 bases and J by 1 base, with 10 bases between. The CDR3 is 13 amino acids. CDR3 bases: TGCAGTGCTAGGGGCTTTACGTCCTACGAGCAGTACTTC. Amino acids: CSARGFTSYEQYF.

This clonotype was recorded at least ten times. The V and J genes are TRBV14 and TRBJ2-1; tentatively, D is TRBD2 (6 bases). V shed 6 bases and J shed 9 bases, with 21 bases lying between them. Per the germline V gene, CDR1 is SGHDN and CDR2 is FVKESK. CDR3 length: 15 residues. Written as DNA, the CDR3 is TGTGCCAGCAGGCGGGACCAACCCCCAATGGGTGAGCAGTTCTTC. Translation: CASRRDQPPMGEQFF. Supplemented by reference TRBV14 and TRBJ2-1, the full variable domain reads EAGVTQFPSHSVIEKGQTVTLRCDPISGHDNLYWYRRVMGKEIKFLLHFVKESKQDESGMPNNRFLAERTGGTYSTLKVQPAELEDSGVYFCASRRDQPPMGEQFFGPGTRLTVL.

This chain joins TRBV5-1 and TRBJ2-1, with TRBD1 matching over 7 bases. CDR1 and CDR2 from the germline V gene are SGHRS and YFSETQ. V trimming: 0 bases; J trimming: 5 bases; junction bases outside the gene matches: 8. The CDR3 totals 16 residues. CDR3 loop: CASSLAGRTGDNEQFF. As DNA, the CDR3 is TGCGCCAGCAGCTTGGCGGGGCGGACAGGTGACAATGAGCAGTTCTTC.

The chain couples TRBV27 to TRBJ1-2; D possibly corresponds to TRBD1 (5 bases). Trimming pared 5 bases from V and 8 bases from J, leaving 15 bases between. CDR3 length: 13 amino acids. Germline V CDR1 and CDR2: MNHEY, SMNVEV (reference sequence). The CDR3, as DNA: TGTGCCAGCAGTCACGACACGGGGGGAGGCTACACCTTC. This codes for CASSHDTGGGYTF.

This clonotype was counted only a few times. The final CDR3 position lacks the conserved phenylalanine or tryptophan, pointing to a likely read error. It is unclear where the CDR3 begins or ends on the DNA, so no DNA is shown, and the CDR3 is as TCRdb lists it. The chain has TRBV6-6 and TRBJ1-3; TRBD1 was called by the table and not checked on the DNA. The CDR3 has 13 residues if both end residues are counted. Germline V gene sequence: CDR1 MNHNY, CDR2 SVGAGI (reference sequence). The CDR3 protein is CASSENWPGTGPI.

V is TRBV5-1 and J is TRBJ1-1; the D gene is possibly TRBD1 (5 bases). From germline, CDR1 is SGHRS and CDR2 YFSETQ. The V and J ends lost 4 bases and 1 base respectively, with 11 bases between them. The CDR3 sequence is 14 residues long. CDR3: CASSPGRQNTEAFF. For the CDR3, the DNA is TGCGCCAGCAGCCCGGGACGGCAGAACACTGAAGCTTTCTTT.

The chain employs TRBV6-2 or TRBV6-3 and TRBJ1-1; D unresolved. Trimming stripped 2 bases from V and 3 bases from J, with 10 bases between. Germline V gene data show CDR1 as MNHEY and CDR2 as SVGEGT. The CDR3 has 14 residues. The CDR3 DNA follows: TGTGCCAGCAGTTACAGGGTAATGGACACTGAAGCTTTCTTT. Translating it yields CASSYRVMDTEAFF.

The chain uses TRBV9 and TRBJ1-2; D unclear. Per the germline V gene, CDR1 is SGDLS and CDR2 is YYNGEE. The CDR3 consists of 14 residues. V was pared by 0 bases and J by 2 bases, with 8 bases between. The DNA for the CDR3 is TGTGCCAGCAGCGTAGCTCCCACAAACTATGGCTACACCTTC. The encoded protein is CASSVAPTNYGYTF.

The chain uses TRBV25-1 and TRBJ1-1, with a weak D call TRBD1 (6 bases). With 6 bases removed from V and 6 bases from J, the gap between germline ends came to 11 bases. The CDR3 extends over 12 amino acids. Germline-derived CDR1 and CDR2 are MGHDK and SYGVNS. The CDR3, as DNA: TGTGCCAGCAGCAGGGGAATCGCTGAAGCTTTCTTT. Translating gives CASSRGIAEAFF.

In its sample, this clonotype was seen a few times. CDR3 loop: CASSPDISYEQYF. DNA for the CDR3: TGTGCCAGCTCACCGGACATTTCCTACGAGCAGTACTTC. The chain is built from TRBV18 and TRBJ2-7; TRBD1 is a possible D gene (5 bases). V was cut by 3 bases and J by 1 base, with 7 bases left in between. Germline V lookup: CDR1 KGHSH, CDR2 LQKENI. CDR3 length: 13 residues.

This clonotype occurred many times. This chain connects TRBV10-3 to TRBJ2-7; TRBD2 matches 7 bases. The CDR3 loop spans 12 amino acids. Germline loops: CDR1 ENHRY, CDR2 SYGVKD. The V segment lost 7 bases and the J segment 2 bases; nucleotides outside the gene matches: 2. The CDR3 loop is CAIIGGAYEQYF. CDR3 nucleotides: TGTGCCATCATTGGGGGGGCCTACGAGCAGTACTTC.

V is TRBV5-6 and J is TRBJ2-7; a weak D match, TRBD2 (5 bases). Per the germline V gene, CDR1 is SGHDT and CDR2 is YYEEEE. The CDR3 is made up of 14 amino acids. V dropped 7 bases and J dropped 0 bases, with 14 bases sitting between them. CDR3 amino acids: CASWSGVVSYEQYF. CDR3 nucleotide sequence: TGTGCCAGCTGGAGCGGAGTTGTCTCCTACGAGCAGTACTTC.

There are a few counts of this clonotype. The chain's CDR3 is CASSPRPYNEQFF. CDR3 bases: TGTGCCAGCAGCCCCCGGCCTTACAATGAGCAGTTCTTC. J is TRBJ2-1 and V is TRBV9; D remains ambiguous. Looked up from germline, CDR1 is SGDLS and CDR2 is YYNGEE. The CDR3 extends over 13 amino acids. The V gene lost 4 bases and the J gene lost 4 bases, with 9 bases spanning the gap.

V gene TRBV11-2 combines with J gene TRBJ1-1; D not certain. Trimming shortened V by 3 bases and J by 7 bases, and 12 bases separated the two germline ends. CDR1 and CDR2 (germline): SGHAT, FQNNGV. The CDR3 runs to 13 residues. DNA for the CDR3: TGTGCCAGCAGCTTTTACCGCCAGAATGAAGCTTTCTTT. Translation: CASSFYRQNEAFF.